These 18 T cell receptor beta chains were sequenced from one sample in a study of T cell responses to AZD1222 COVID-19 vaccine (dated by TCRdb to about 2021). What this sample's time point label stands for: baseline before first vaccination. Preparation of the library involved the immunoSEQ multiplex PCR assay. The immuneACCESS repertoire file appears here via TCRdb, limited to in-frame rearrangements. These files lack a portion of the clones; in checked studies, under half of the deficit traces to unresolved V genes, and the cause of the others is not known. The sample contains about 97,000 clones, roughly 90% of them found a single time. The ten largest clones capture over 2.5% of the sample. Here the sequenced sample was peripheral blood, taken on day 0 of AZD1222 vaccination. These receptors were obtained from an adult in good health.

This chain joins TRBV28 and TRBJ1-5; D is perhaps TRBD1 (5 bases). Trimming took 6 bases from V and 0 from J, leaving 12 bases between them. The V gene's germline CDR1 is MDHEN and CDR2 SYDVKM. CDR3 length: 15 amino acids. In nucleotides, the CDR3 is TGTGCCAGCAGAGGAGGACAAAGTAGCAATCAGCCCCAGCATTTT. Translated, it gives CASRGGQSSNQPQHF.

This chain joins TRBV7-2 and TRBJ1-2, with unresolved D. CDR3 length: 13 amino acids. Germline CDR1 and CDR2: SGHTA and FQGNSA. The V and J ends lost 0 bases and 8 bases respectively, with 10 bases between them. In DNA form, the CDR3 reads TGTGCCAGCAGCTTAGCAGGGAGGAGCGGCTACACCTTC. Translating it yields CASSLAGRSGYTF.

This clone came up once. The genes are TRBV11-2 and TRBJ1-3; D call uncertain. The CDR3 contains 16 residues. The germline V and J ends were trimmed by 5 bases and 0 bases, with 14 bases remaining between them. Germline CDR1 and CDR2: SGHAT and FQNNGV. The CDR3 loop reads CASSPAPRYSGNTIYF. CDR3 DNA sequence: TGTGCCAGCAGCCCAGCCCCCCGGTACTCTGGAAACACCATATATTTT.

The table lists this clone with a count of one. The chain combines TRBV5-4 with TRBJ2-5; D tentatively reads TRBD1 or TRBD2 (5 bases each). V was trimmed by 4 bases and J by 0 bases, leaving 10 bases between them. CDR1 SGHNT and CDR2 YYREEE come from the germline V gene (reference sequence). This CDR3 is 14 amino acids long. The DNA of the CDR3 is TGTGCCAGCAGCCAGGGACGGTACCAAGAGACCCAGTACTTC. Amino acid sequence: CASSQGRYQETQYF.

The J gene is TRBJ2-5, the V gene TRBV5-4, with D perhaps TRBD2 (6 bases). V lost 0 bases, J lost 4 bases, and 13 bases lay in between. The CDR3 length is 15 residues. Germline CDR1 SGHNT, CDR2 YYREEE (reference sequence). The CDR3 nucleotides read TGTGCCAGCAGCTTGGGTGGCGGGGTTGGAGAGACCCAGTACTTC. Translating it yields CASSLGGGVGETQYF. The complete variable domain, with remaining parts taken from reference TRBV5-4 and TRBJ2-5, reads ETGVTQSPTHLIKTRGQQVTLRCSSQSGHNTVSWYQQALGQGPQFIFQYYREEENGRGNFPPRFSGLQFPNYSSELNVNALELDDSALYLCASSLGGGVGETQYFGPGTRLLVL.

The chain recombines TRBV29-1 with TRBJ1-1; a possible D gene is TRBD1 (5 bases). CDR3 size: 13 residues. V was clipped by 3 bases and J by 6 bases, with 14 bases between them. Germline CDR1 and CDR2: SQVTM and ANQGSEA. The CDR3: CSVEGGKGAEAFF. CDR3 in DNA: TGCAGCGTTGAGGGGGGAAAAGGGGCTGAAGCTTTCTTT.

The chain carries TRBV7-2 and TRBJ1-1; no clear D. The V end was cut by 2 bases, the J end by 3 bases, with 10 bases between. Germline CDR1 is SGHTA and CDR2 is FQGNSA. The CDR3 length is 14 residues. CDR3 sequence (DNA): TGTGCCAGCAGCTTAAAGTCTGGGTACACTGAAGCTTTCTTT. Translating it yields CASSLKSGYTEAFF.

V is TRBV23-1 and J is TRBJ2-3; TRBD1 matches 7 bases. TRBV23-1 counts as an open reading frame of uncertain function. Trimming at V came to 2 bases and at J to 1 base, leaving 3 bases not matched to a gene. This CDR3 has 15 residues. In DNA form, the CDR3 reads TGCGCCAGCAGTCAAAAAACAGGGGGCACAGATACGCAGTATTTT. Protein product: CASSQKTGGTDTQYF.

The CDR3 DNA is TGCGCCAGCGGGCAACTAGCGGGGGCCACTACCCCCTACGAGCAGTACTTC. This sequence encodes CASGQLAGATTPYEQYF. The rearrangement links TRBV4-1 to TRBJ2-7; the match to TRBD2 covers 11 bases. V lost 8 bases to trimming and J lost 2 bases; unmatched junction nucleotides: 14. Germline CDR1 and CDR2: MGHRA and YSYEKL. The length of the CDR3 is 17 residues.

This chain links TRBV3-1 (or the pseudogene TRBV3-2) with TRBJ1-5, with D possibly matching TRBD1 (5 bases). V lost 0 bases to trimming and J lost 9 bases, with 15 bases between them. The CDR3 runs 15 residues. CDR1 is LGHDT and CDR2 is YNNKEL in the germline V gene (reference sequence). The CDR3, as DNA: TGTGCCAGCAGCCAAGACGCCTCGACGGGACGGCCCCAGCATTTT. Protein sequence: CASSQDASTGRPQHF.

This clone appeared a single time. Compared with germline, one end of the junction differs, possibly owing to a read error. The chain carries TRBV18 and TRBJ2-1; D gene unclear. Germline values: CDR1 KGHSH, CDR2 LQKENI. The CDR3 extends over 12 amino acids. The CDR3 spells CASSPLGIAGVF. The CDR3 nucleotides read TGTGCCAGCTCACCACTAGGGATAGCTGGCGTCTTC.

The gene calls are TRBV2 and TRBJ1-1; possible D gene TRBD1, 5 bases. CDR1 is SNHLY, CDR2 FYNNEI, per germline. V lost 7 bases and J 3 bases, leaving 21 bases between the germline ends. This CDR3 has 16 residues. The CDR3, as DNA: TGTGCCAGCACCAGATTACAATTGGGGGTCTACACTGAAGCTTTCTTT. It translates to CASTRLQLGVYTEAFF.

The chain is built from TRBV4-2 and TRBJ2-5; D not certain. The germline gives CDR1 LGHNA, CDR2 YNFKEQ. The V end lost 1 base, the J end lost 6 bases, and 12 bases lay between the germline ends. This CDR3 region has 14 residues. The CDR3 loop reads CASSQGAAAQTQYF. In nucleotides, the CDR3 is TGTGCCAGCAGCCAAGGCGCAGCCGCTCAGACCCAGTACTTC.

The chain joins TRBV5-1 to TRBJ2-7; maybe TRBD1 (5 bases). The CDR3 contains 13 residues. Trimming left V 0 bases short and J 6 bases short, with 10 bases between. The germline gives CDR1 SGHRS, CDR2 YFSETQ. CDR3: CASSLGGSGEQYF. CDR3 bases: TGCGCCAGCAGCTTGGGGGGCTCGGGCGAGCAGTACTTC.

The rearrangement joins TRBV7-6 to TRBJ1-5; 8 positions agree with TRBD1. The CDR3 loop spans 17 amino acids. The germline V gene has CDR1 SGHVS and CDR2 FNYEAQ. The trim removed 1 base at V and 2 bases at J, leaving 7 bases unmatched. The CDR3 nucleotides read TGTGCCAGCAGCTTAGATGCAGGGGGCGCGGGCAATCAGCCCCAGCATTTT. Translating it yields CASSLDAGGAGNQPQHF.

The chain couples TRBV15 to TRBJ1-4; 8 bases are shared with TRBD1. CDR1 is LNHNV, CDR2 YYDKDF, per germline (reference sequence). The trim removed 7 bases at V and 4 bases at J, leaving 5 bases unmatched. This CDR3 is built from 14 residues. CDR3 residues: CATIADRDNEKLFF. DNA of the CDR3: TGTGCCACCATCGCGGACAGGGATAATGAAAAACTGTTTTTT.

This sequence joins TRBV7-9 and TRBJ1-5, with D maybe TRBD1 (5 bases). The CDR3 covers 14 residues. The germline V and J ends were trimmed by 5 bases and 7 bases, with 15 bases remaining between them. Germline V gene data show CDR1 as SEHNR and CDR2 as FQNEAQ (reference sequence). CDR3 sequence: CASSTSGAQQPQHF. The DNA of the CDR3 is TGTGCCAGCAGCACCTCTGGGGCACAGCAGCCCCAGCATTTT.

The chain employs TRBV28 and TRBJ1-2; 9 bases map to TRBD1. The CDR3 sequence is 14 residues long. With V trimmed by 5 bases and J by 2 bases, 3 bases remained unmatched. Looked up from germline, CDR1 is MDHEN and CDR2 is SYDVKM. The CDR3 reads CASSNRGRNYGYTF. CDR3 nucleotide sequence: TGTGCCAGCAGTAACAGGGGGCGGAACTATGGCTACACCTTC.